Sequencing of this T cell receptor beta chain was carried out in a study of CD8 T cells in Susac syndrome (dated by TCRdb to between 2018 and 2021). Study-level background: The study used repertoire sequencing to test whether antigen drove CD8+ T cell activation and differentiation in Susac syndrome. What the authors observed across the whole study: The study acknowledged that relatively few individuals were included in the TCR sequencing and HLA analysis.

High-throughput TCR beta sequencing profiled peripheral blood CD8+ and CD4+ T cells from healthy donors, Susac syndrome patients and multiple sclerosis patients. The multiple sclerosis controls were treatment-naive patients who had stable or active relapsing-remitting disease and met the revised McDonald criteria. Bulk CD8+ and CD4+ T cells were purified magnetically by negative isolation, whereas CD8+ TEMRA cells were enriched by FACS. Blood was drawn into EDTA tubes, processed within 24 hours, and PBMCs were isolated by density gradient centrifugation. PBMCs destined for TCR sequencing were cryopreserved in liquid nitrogen and later thawed in a 37 °C water bath. The sorted or isolated CD4+, CD8+ and CD8+ TEMRA cells reached a purity of at least 90%. RNA was extracted using the RNeasy kit, and 0.5 to 1 microgram was reverse transcribed with random hexamers. The immunoSEQ multiplex PCR assay, which covers 54 Vbeta and 13 Jbeta segments, was used to amplify TCR beta CDR3 regions. PCR amplification bias was corrected using a synthetic template baseline for primer optimization and computational correction. In the paper's pipeline: Reads were assigned to V, D and J genes according to IMGT and analyzed in immunoSEQ Analyzer, with only productive sequences retained. Clonality was calculated as one minus the Shannon entropy normalized by log2 of the number of productive unique sequences. For each patient and control, public and private clones were evaluated within the 100 most prevalent clones. A clone was defined as Susac-specific if it was absent from the healthy and MS cohorts, from around 960 published viral clones and from other ImmuneACCESS disease sequences. TCRdb itself trimmed the public reads at Q25 with fastp, ran MiXCR and retained productive beta chains. Every entry covers one CDR3 protein and lists the most common genes and DNA from its rows. The V and J calls come from TCRdb's annotation, not from the publication. A total of approximately 180,000 distinct CDR3 sequences appear in this sample, around 93% of them only once. The ten largest clonotypes hold roughly 0.098% of the sample.

The CDR3 runs 11 amino acids, cysteine and phenylalanine included. Only the CDR3 portion is preserved as DNA: 33 bases, with reading frame beginning at the first base. V sheds 6 bases and J sheds 10 bases, leaving 15 bases between their ends. Based on the germline V gene, the CDR1 and CDR2 sequences are SQVTM and ANQGSEA. As concerns this clonotype: Its antigen remains unidentified. It has no much larger one-base neighbor in the sample; base qualities were not kept.

The TCR comes from a human donor with multiple sclerosis. The chain is made from TRBV29-1 and TRBJ1-1; the D gene cannot be named for sure. The sample was CD4+ T cells from PBMCs. For the CDR3, the sequence is CSVTFGLVAFF. The sequenced DNA is TGCAGCGTAACCTTCGGCCTCGTAGCTTTCTTT.